This T cell receptor (beta chain) was retrieved from a study of cytomegalovirus exposure and HLA in healthy donors. The CDR3 has 15 amino acids. Trimming stripped 1 base from V and 1 base from J, with 10 bases between. CDR1 and CDR2 (germline): MDHEN, SYDVKM. Both 60 Vbeta primers and 13 Jbeta primers went into the PCR. Profiling relied on immunoSEQ multiplex PCR, and the TCRdb table lists in-frame clones only, not all of them. The sample has more than 140,000 clones, around four fifths seen once. The chain uses TRBV28 and TRBJ1-1; no firm D call. This TCR derives from a middle-aged woman in good health and CMV-seronegative. The sequenced material came from PBMCs. DNA for the CDR3: TGTGCCAGCAGTTTATTCCCCGGTACGAACACTGAAGCTTTCTTT. Translated, it gives CASSLFPGTNTEAFF.